This TCR beta chain stems from a study of shared clonotypes between healthy human individuals. Study details: Three plates each covered CD4 naive and memory; CD8 naive two, CD8 memory one.

Per the germline V gene, CDR1 is SNHLY and CDR2 is FYNNEI. The V end was cut by 11 bases, the J end by 5 bases, with 18 bases between. CDR3 length equals 13 residues. The assay was immunoSEQ multiplex PCR, and TCRdb's table has in-frame clones only and misses some. In the table there are around 1.4 million clones, 98% to 99% of which are singletons. The TCR comes from a man aged 25 to 40 in good health. Sequencing was carried out using naive CD4+ T cells sorted from blood. Subset here: CD45RA+ positively selected. The chain is built from TRBV2 and TRBJ1-1; D might be TRBD1 (6 bases). This CDR3 is CASVVGGWTEAFF. DNA for the CDR3: TGTGCCTCCGTGGTTGGGGGCTGGACTGAAGCTTTCTTT.